These 8 T cell receptor beta chains were sequenced from one sample in a study of memory CD8 T cells in hepatitis C reinfection. Time point specified: peak reinfection, 3 to 8 weeks after reinfection detection. No in vitro expansion preceded TCR sequencing of the sorted cells. Generated by immunoSEQ multiplex PCR, the TCRdb table keeps only in-frame clones and is missing some. This sample has 35,000 to 50,000 clones; more than 75% occur once, and the top ten carry more than 0.95%. The source material was naive CD8+ T cells sorted from blood. The receptors were gathered from a man aged 18 to 35 with hepatitis C virus infection.

Only a few counts were recorded for this clone. Here the CDR3 reads CASSPTSGSTDTQYF. The CDR3 region has the DNA TGTGCCAGCAGTCCGACTAGCGGGAGTACAGATACGCAGTATTTT. This chain connects TRBV6-4 to TRBJ2-3, with TRBD2 identical over 12 bases. J gave up 3 bases and V 5 bases, and 3 bases lay outside the gene matches. Germline CDR1 reads MRHNA; CDR2 reads SNTAGT. This CDR3 region has 15 residues.

The V and J genes are TRBV2 and TRBJ2-1, with D unresolved. Germline values: CDR1 SNHLY, CDR2 FYNNEI. V lost 6 bases, J lost 1 base, and 13 bases lay in between. The CDR3 totals 15 residues. CDR3 sequence reads: CASSPYRGSYNEQFF. The CDR3 DNA reads TGTGCCAGCAGCCCCTACCGCGGATCCTACAATGAGCAGTTCTTC.

The rearrangement joins TRBV10-3 to TRBJ2-1; D ambiguous. V lost 0 bases, J lost 5 bases, and 2 bases lay in between. The CDR3 has 12 amino acids. Germline CDR1 ENHRY, CDR2 SYGVKD. CDR3 DNA: TGTGCCATCAGTGAGTCCGACAATGAGCAGTTCTTC. Translation gives CAISESDNEQFF.

The J gene is TRBJ1-4, the V gene TRBV5-6; TRBD1 agrees at 9 bases. V gave up 3 bases and J gave up 8 bases; unmatched junction bases: 5. Germline V gene lookup returns CDR1 SGHDT and CDR2 YYEEEE. The CDR3 runs to 14 residues. The CDR3 DNA follows: TGTGCCAGCAGCTGGGGGACAGGGTTCGAAAAACTGTTTTTT. Encoded protein: CASSWGTGFEKLFF.

The chain couples TRBV28 to TRBJ1-2; 7 bases line up with TRBD1. CDR3 size: 15 residues. Germline V CDR1 and CDR2: MDHEN, SYDVKM. With V trimmed by 6 bases and J by 0 bases, 7 bases remained unmatched. The CDR3 spells CASRRTTGTNYGYTF. The CDR3 DNA sequence: TGTGCCAGCAGGCGCACGACAGGGACTAACTATGGCTACACCTTC.

This sequence joins TRBV5-6 and TRBJ1-3; 8 nucleotides align to TRBD1. Germline V gene lookup returns CDR1 SGHDT and CDR2 YYEEEE. The CDR3 is 14 amino acids. Trimming at V came to 3 bases and at J to 4 bases, leaving 3 bases not matched to a gene. The CDR3 DNA sequence: TGTGCCAGCAGCTGGGGGACAGGCGGAAACACCATATATTTT. It yields the protein CASSWGTGGNTIYF.

The CDR3 here is CASSLARTTTDTQYF. The CDR3 DNA reads TGTGCCAGCAGCCTAGCAAGGACTACCACAGATACGCAGTATTTT. V is TRBV4-2 and J is TRBJ2-3; perhaps TRBD2 as D (6 bases). Between the trimmed V and J ends, which lost 4 bases and 2 bases, there was a span of 13 bases. Per germline, CDR1 LGHNA and CDR2 YNFKEQ. The CDR3 has 15 residues.

This clone was recorded only once. V and J are TRBV9 and TRBJ2-7, with TRBD1 identical over 7 bases. The CDR3 has 17 amino acids. Losses at the gene ends were 0 bases for V and 0 bases for J; bases not matched to a gene: 9. CDR1 and CDR2 from the germline V gene are SGDLS and YYNGEE. Written as DNA, the CDR3 is TGTGCCAGCAGCGTAGTGGGGACAGTTTCTTGCTCCTACGAGCAGTACGTC. Amino acids: CASSVVGTVSCSYEQYV.